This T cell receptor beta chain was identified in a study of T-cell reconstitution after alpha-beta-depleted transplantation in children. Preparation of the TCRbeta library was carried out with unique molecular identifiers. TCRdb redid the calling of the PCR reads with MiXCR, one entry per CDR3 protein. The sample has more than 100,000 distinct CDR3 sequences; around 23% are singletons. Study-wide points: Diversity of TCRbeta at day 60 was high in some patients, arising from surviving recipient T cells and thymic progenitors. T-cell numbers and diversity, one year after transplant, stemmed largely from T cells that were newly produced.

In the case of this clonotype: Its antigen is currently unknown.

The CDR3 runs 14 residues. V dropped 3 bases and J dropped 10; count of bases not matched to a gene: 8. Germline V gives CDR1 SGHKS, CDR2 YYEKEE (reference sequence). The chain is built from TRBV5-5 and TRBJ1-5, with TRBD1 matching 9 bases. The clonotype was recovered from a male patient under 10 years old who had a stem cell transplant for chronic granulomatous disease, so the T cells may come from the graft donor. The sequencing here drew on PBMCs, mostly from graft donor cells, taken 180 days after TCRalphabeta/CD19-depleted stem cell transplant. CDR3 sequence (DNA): TGTGCCAGCAGCTCCCTGACAGGGGGGGCCCCCCAGCATTTT. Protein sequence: CASSSLTGGAPQHF.